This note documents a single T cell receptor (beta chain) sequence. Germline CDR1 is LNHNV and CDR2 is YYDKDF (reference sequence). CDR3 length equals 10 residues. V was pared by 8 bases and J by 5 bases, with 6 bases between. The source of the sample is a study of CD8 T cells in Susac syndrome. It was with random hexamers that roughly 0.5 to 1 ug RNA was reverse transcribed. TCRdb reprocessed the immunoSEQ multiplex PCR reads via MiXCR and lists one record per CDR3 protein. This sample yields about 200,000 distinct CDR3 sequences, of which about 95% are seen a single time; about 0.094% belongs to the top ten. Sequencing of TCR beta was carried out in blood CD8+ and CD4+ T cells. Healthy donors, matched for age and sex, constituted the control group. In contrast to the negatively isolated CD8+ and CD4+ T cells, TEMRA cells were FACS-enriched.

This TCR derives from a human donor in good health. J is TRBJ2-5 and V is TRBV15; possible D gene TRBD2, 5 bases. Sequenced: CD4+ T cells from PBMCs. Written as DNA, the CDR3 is TGTGCCACCGGAGGTGAGACCCAGTACTTC. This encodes CATGGETQYF.